This TCR beta chain derives from a study of blood T cell repertoires in COVID-19. This CDR3 spans 15 amino acids. CDR1 and CDR2 from the germline V gene are SGHVS and FNYEAQ. J was trimmed by 0 bases and V by 4 bases; bases with no gene match: 2. The table came from immunoSEQ multiplex PCR; TCRdb's copy has only in-frame clones and leaves some out. The repertoire holds a few hundred thousand clones, with around 87% as singletons. The sequence came from a man aged 35-49 years in a cohort exposed to, infected with or recovered from COVID-19 (not recorded which). This chain links TRBV7-6 with TRBJ2-1, with 8 positions matching TRBD2. The sequencing sample was made of PBMCs or T cells enriched from blood (not recorded which). The CDR3 is CASSSGTSSYNEQFF. Here the CDR3 DNA reads TGTGCCAGCAGCTCCGGGACTAGCTCCTACAATGAGCAGTTCTTC.